The 32 T cell receptor beta chains below all came from one sample that was sequenced in a study of cytomegalovirus exposure and HLA in healthy donors. PCR primers comprised 60 Vbeta and 13 Jbeta primers. Sequencing was performed with immunoSEQ multiplex PCR; in TCRdb, only in-frame clones are kept and a portion is missing. Here the sample spans 150,000 or so clones, 81% being singletons. Specimen: PBMCs. The receptor set was obtained from a man in his fifties in good health and CMV-seropositive.

This clone was observed a few times. In DNA, the CDR3 is TGCAGTGCAACGACAGGGTACGAGCAGTACTTC. It encodes CSATTGYEQYF. The V and J genes are TRBV20-1 and TRBJ2-7; 7 bases agree with TRBD1. This CDR3 spans 11 amino acids. The trim removed 6 bases at V and 4 bases at J, leaving 3 bases unmatched. Germline V lookup: CDR1 DFQATT, CDR2 SNEGSKA (reference sequence).

This rearrangement joins TRBV9 to TRBJ2-3; 13 bases fit TRBD2. V lost 0 bases, J lost 4 bases, and 5 bases stayed unmatched. There are 17 residues in the CDR3. Germline CDR1 SGDLS, CDR2 YYNGEE. The CDR3 bases are TGTGCCAGCAGCGTAGCTCCCACTAGCGGGGGGGCAGATACGCAGTATTTT. Translated: CASSVAPTSGGADTQYF.

The CDR3 DNA sequence: TGTGCCAGCAGTTTAGGGACTAGCGGCTACAATGAGCAGTTCTTC. Its protein is CASSLGTSGYNEQFF. The chain couples TRBV28 to TRBJ2-1, with 11 bases aligning to TRBD2. The CDR3 covers 15 residues. CDR1 and CDR2 (germline): MDHEN, SYDVKM. V was clipped by 2 bases and J by 3 bases; unmatched bases: 0. The whole variable domain, remainder taken from reference TRBV28 and TRBJ2-1, is DVKVTQSSRYLVKRTGEKVFLECVQDMDHENMFWYRQDPGLGLRLIYFSYDVKMKEKGDIPEGYSVSREKKERFSLILESASTNQTSMYLCASSLGTSGYNEQFFGPGTRLTVL.

The chain uses TRBV29-1 and TRBJ2-7; tentative D call: TRBD1 (6 bases). The CDR3 sequence is 13 residues long. Germline V gene data show CDR1 as SQVTM and CDR2 as ANQGSEA. Between the trimmed V and J ends, which lost 4 bases and 3 bases, there was a span of 13 bases. The CDR3 loop reads CSVVRGGSYEQYF. The DNA for the CDR3 is TGCAGCGTTGTACGAGGGGGTAGCTACGAGCAGTACTTC.

The chain combines TRBV6-5 with TRBJ1-1; D is possibly TRBD1 (5 bases). The CDR3 totals 14 residues. Trimming stripped 7 bases from V and 3 bases from J, with 15 bases between. Per germline, CDR1 MNHEY and CDR2 SVGAGI. Here the CDR3 reads CASNPMGGYTEAFF. The DNA for the CDR3 is TGTGCCAGCAATCCCATGGGGGGGTACACTGAAGCTTTCTTT.

This clone has only a few counts. The chain carries TRBV30 and TRBJ2-3; the D gene is possibly TRBD2 (6 bases). The V gene's germline CDR1 is GTSNPN and CDR2 SVGIG (reference sequence). This CDR3 comprises 15 residues. Trimming stripped 1 base from V and 0 bases from J, with 11 bases between. CDR3 amino acids: CAWSDGGGSTDTQYF. The CDR3 DNA reads TGTGCCTGGAGTGATGGTGGGGGGAGCACAGATACGCAGTATTTT.

Only one count was recorded for this clone. The chain has TRBV28 and TRBJ1-2; D remains ambiguous. Per the germline V gene, CDR1 is MDHEN and CDR2 is SYDVKM. The V end was cut by 4 bases, the J end by 2 bases, with 11 bases between. CDR3 length: 14 residues. Written as DNA, the CDR3 is TGTGCCAGCAGTTCGAGGACTGGGAACTATGGCTACACCTTC. This sequence encodes CASSSRTGNYGYTF.

The chain recombines TRBV6-6 with TRBJ2-7, with 8 bases identical to TRBD2. The CDR3 sequence is 13 residues long. Per the germline V gene, CDR1 is MNHNY and CDR2 is SVGAGI (reference sequence). Trimming cost V 4 bases and J 3 bases; bases outside gene matches: 2. CDR3 sequence reads: CASSSGTSYEQYF. As DNA, the CDR3 is TGTGCCAGCAGTTCCGGGACTAGCTACGAGCAGTACTTC.

The chain employs TRBV30 and TRBJ1-2; no clear D gene. In germline, CDR1 is GTSNPN, CDR2 SVGIG (reference sequence). V dropped 2 bases and J dropped 1 base, with 5 bases sitting between them. This CDR3 contains 12 residues. CDR3 bases: TGTGCCTGGAGTCCACTTAACTATGGCTACACCTTC. Translated: CAWSPLNYGYTF.

The chain is built from TRBV6-5 and TRBJ2-7, with 10 bases that match TRBD2. J was trimmed by 3 bases and V by 6 bases; bases with no gene match: 5. Looked up from germline, CDR1 is MNHEY and CDR2 is SVGAGI. This CDR3 is 14 amino acids long. In DNA form, the CDR3 reads TGTGCCAGCAGACGCCCTAGCGGGAGCTACGAGCAGTACTTC. Translation gives CASRRPSGSYEQYF.

CDR3 loop: CASRGGRSRYGYTF. CDR3 DNA sequence: TGTGCCAGCAGGGGGGGACGGAGTCGCTATGGCTACACCTTC. The V call is TRBV5-4, the J call TRBJ1-2; a possible D gene is TRBD1 (5 bases). The CDR3 is 14 residues long. V lost 5 bases to trimming and J lost 4 bases, with 15 bases between them. CDR1 SGHNT and CDR2 YYREEE come from the germline V gene (reference sequence).

The CDR3: CASSSTDRGYEQFF. CDR3 sequence (DNA): TGTGCCAGCAGTTCCACCGACCGAGGGTATGAGCAGTTCTTC. This sequence joins TRBV27 and TRBJ2-1; possibly TRBD2 for D (5 bases). The V and J ends lost 4 bases and 8 bases respectively, with 15 bases between them. Looked up from germline, CDR1 is MNHEY and CDR2 is SMNVEV (reference sequence). The CDR3 runs to 14 residues.

The chain couples TRBV7-2 to TRBJ2-2, with TRBD2 as a possible D gene (6 bases). CDR3 length equals 18 residues. Germline V gene sequence: CDR1 SGHTA, CDR2 FQGNSA. V lost 5 bases, J lost 4 bases, and 23 bases lay in between. The CDR3: CASSQNGGGVRGTGELFF. In DNA, the CDR3 is TGTGCCAGCAGCCAAAATGGGGGAGGAGTTCGGGGCACCGGGGAGCTGTTTTTT.

This sequence joins TRBV5-1 and TRBJ1-6; 7 bases align to TRBD1. In germline, CDR1 is SGHRS, CDR2 YFSETQ. Trimming at V came to 2 bases and at J to 5 bases, leaving 7 bases not matched to a gene. This CDR3 is 16 amino acids long. The CDR3 loop reads CASSFGTAEDNSPLHF. The CDR3 DNA sequence: TGCGCCAGCAGCTTCGGGACAGCAGAGGATAATTCACCCCTCCACTTT.

The V call is TRBV6-1, the J call TRBJ2-7, with D perhaps matching TRBD1 (5 bases). The germline V gene encodes CDR1 MNHNS and CDR2 SASEGT. The CDR3 is made up of 13 amino acids. Trimming left V 6 bases short and J 4 bases short, with 13 bases between. CDR3 protein: CASRVGQTYEQYF. In DNA form, the CDR3 reads TGTGCCAGCAGAGTAGGACAAACTTACGAGCAGTACTTC.

The rearrangement joins TRBV30 to TRBJ1-1; D is undetermined. Between the trimmed V and J ends, which lost 8 bases and 4 bases, there was a span of 11 bases. The CDR3 is made up of 11 amino acids. Germline V gene data show CDR1 as GTSNPN and CDR2 as SVGIG (reference sequence). CDR3 amino acids: CARTPGTEAFF. The CDR3 nucleotides read TGTGCCCGGACCCCAGGCACTGAAGCTTTCTTT. Based on the CDR3 plus reference TRBV30 and TRBJ1-1, the full variable domain is SQTIHQWPATLVQPVGSPLSLECTVEGTSNPNLYWYRQAAGRGLQLLFYSVGIGQISSEVPQNLSASRPQDRQFILSSKKLLLSDSGFYLCARTPGTEAFFGQGTRLTVV.

CDR3 sequence: CASSYRGGWQETQYF. The CDR3 DNA reads as TGCGCCAGCAGTTACAGGGGGGGTTGGCAAGAGACCCAGTACTTC. The V and J genes are TRBV5-1 and TRBJ2-5; D is possibly TRBD1 (8 bases). The CDR3 has 15 amino acids. Germline CDR1 and CDR2: SGHRS and YFSETQ. V lost 5 bases to trimming and J lost 2 bases, with 16 bases between them.

This clone was observed a handful of times. The V and J genes are TRBV5-1 and TRBJ1-5; 7 bases map to TRBD1. Trimming at V came to 4 bases and at J to 3 bases, leaving 4 bases not matched to a gene. The germline V gene has CDR1 SGHRS and CDR2 YFSETQ. The CDR3 consists of 14 residues. CDR3 protein: CASSQGTANQPQHF. CDR3 DNA: TGCGCCAGCAGCCAGGGGACAGCCAATCAGCCCCAGCATTTT.

This chain links TRBV11-1 with TRBJ1-1; D not resolved. This CDR3 has 13 residues. Looked up from germline, CDR1 is SGHAT and CDR2 is FQDESV (reference sequence). V lost 3 bases and J 0 bases, leaving 5 bases between the germline ends. CDR3 sequence: CASSLGLNTEAFF. The CDR3 nucleotides are TGTGCCAGCAGCTTGGGCTTGAACACTGAAGCTTTCTTT. The full variable domain, its missing parts supplied by reference TRBV11-1 and TRBJ1-1, is EAEVAQSPRYKITEKSQAVAFWCDPISGHATLYWYRQILGQGPELLVQFQDESVVDDSQLPKDRFSAERLKGVDSTLKIQPAELGDSAMYLCASSLGLNTEAFFGQGTRLTVV.

This chain links TRBV5-1 with TRBJ2-7; the match to TRBD2 covers 8 bases. Germline trimming cut 0 bases from V and 3 bases from J; bases unmatched to any gene: 5. The CDR3 spans 15 residues. The germline gives CDR1 SGHRS, CDR2 YFSETQ. CDR3 sequence reads: CASSLAASGFYEQYF. Written as DNA, the CDR3 is TGCGCCAGCAGCTTGGCCGCTAGCGGGTTCTACGAGCAGTACTTC.

The V and J genes are TRBV7-8 and TRBJ2-7, with 8 bases matching TRBD2. Trimming at V came to 4 bases and at J to 3 bases, leaving 8 bases not matched to a gene. Germline CDR1 SGHVS, CDR2 FQNEAQ. The CDR3 sequence is 15 residues long. CDR3 residues: CASSSGGLGDYEQYF. The CDR3 bases are TGTGCCAGCAGCTCGGGGGGGCTCGGGGACTACGAGCAGTACTTC.

The V gene is TRBV7-9, the J gene TRBJ2-7; TRBD1 agrees at 10 bases. The CDR3 consists of 14 residues. With 5 bases clipped from V and 4 bases from J, the junction kept 5 bases outside the gene matches. CDR1 and CDR2 from the germline V gene are SEHNR and FQNEAQ (reference sequence). CDR3 residues: CASSPRQGAYEQYF. CDR3 sequence (DNA): TGTGCCAGCAGCCCGCGACAGGGGGCGTACGAGCAGTACTTC.

The chain joins TRBV15 to TRBJ2-4, with D possibly TRBD2 on 6 matching bases. The germline V gene encodes CDR1 LNHNV and CDR2 YYDKDF (reference sequence). V lost 5 bases, J lost 0 bases, and 11 bases lay in between. CDR3 length: 15 amino acids. The CDR3 is CATSVGGTAKNIQYF. CDR3 sequence (DNA): TGTGCCACCAGCGTTGGCGGGACAGCCAAAAACATTCAGTACTTC.

V gene TRBV28 combines with J gene TRBJ1-4; TRBD1 matches at 8 bases. This CDR3 is 15 amino acids long. Losses at the gene ends were 6 bases for V and 6 bases for J; bases not matched to a gene: 9. Germline-derived CDR1 and CDR2 are MDHEN and SYDVKM. In nucleotides, the CDR3 is TGTGCCAGCAGAACCCAGGCAGGGGGCTATGAAAAACTGTTTTTT. Its protein product is CASRTQAGGYEKLFF.

This clone was observed a handful of times. The chain carries TRBV4-1 and TRBJ1-3; 10 bases are shared with TRBD1. Germline CDR1 reads MGHRA; CDR2 reads YSYEKL. The V and J ends lost 4 bases and 0 bases, in that order; junction bases with no gene match: 12. The CDR3 has 19 amino acids. The CDR3, as DNA: TGCGCCAGCAGCCCGAAAGGACAGGGGGTAATCATCTCTGGAAACACCATATATTTT. Translating gives CASSPKGQGVIISGNTIYF.

Here the CDR3 DNA reads TGTGCTTCAACCGGGACAGGGGCCGGGAACACTGAAGCTTTCTTT. This encodes CASTGTGAGNTEAFF. The gene calls are TRBV2 and TRBJ1-1; 10 nucleotides agree with TRBD1. The CDR3 extends over 15 amino acids. CDR1 SNHLY and CDR2 FYNNEI come from the germline V gene.

For the CDR3, the DNA is TGTGCCAGCATCCCTCCTAAGGGGGACACTGAAGCTTTCTTT. Translating gives CASIPPKGDTEAFF. V usage is TRBV2 and J usage is TRBJ1-1, with D perhaps TRBD1 (6 bases). Germline loops: CDR1 SNHLY, CDR2 FYNNEI. The CDR3 contains 14 residues. With 7 bases removed from V and 3 bases from J, the gap between germline ends came to 15 bases.

This chain connects TRBV11-2 to TRBJ1-5, with D tentatively TRBD1 (5 bases). With 2 bases removed from V and 3 bases from J, the gap between germline ends came to 8 bases. There are 14 residues in the CDR3. From germline, CDR1 is SGHAT and CDR2 FQNNGV. CDR3 amino acids: CASSLMDNNQPQHF. The CDR3 nucleotides read TGTGCCAGCAGCTTAATGGACAACAATCAGCCCCAGCATTTT.

The chain combines TRBV13 with TRBJ2-5; a weak D match, TRBD1 (5 bases). Germline V CDR1 and CDR2: PRHDT, FYEKMQ (reference sequence). This CDR3 comprises 14 residues. Trimming stripped 6 bases from V and 4 bases from J, with 15 bases between. As DNA, the CDR3 is TGTGCCAGCAGTCTACTGAGGCAGGGAGAGACCCAGTACTTC. Translating it yields CASSLLRQGETQYF.

This clone has just one count. The V and J genes are TRBV5-5 and TRBJ2-7; the D is unclear. Germline V gene lookup returns CDR1 SGHKS and CDR2 YYEKEE (reference sequence). V was pared by 2 bases and J by 2 bases, with 17 bases between. This CDR3 spans 16 amino acids. CDR3 DNA sequence: TGTGCCAGCAGCTTCGTTCCGGTTTGGGCTGCCTACGAGCAGTACTTC. It translates to CASSFVPVWAAYEQYF.

This clone was seen once. This rearrangement joins TRBV7-3 to TRBJ2-1; 12 bases are shared with TRBD2. Germline CDR1 and CDR2: SGHTA and FQGTGA. Germline trimming cut 5 bases from V and 4 bases from J; bases unmatched to any gene: 12. The length of the CDR3 is 18 residues. The CDR3 DNA follows: TGTGCCAGCAGCCCCACCACTAGCGGGAGGCCCAATTACAATGAGCAGTTCTTC. It specifies CASSPTTSGRPNYNEQFF. The whole variable domain, filled in from reference TRBV7-3 and TRBJ2-1, reads GAGVSQTPSNKVTEKGKYVELRCDPISGHTALYWYRQSLGQGPEFLIYFQGTGAADDSGLPNDRFFAVRPEGSVSTLKIQRTERGDSAVYLCASSPTTSGRPNYNEQFFGPGTRLTVL.

This chain links TRBV28 with TRBJ2-1; 8 bases agree with TRBD2. Germline V gene lookup returns CDR1 MDHEN and CDR2 SYDVKM. V was clipped by 6 bases and J by 1 base; unmatched bases: 11. This CDR3 comprises 17 residues. The CDR3 protein is CASRASPGLGSYNEQFF. The DNA of the CDR3 is TGTGCCAGCAGAGCTTCGCCGGGACTAGGATCCTACAATGAGCAGTTCTTC.